The T cell receptor beta chain under discussion was sequenced for a study of T cell repertoires in cytomegalovirus infection. In the study overall: CMV infection and matching HLA type were both indicated by public TCR beta signatures.

TCRdb ran MiXCR on the reads and lists one entry per CDR3 protein. The sample holds hundreds of thousands of distinct CDR3 sequences, about two fifths seen once. The germline V and J ends were trimmed by 5 bases and 4 bases, with 12 bases remaining between them. Germline lookup yields CDR1 SGHVS and CDR2 FQNEAQ. The CDR3 spans 13 residues. A note on this clonotype: Its specificity is unknown.

General study results and limits: CMV carriers with the relevant HLA were identified by cumulative public TCR beta family frequency.

This rearrangement joins TRBV7-8 to TRBJ2-7; the D gene is possibly TRBD2 (5 bases). The material sequenced was cultured PBMCs, taken from culture after CMV antigen stimulation. The sequence was obtained from a human donor in good health (CMV status not recorded). Some clones in this sample may be carry-over from other donors' samples. The CDR3 reads CASSRRELYEQYF. The CDR3 DNA reads as TGTGCCAGCAGCCGCCGGGAACTTTACGAGCAGTACTTC.